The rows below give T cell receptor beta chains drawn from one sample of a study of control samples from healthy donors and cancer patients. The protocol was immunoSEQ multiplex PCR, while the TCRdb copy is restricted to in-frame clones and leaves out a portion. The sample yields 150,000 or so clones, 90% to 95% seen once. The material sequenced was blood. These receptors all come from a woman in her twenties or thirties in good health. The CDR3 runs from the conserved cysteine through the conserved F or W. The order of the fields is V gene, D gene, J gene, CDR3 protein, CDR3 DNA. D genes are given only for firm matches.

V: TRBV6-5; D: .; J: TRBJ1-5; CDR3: CASSLGWNQPQHF; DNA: TGTGCCAGCAGTTTGGGATGGAATCAGCCCCAGCATTTT
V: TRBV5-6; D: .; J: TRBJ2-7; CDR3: CASRAYGGEQYF; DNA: TGTGCCAGCAGGGCCTACGGGGGTGAGCAGTACTTC
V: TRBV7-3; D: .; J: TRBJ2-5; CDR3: CASSLSPAEETQYF; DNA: TGTGCCAGCAGCTTAAGTCCAGCGGAGGAGACCCAGTACTTC
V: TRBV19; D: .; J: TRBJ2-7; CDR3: CASSIRGTYEQYF; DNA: TGTGCCAGTAGTATAAGGGGAACCTACGAGCAGTACTTC
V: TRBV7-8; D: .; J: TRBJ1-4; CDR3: CASSLSRANQKLFF; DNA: TGTGCCAGCAGCTTAAGCAGAGCCAACCAAAAACTGTTTTTT
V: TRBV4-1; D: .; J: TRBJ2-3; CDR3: CASSQVLMGWTDTQYF; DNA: TGCGCCAGCAGCCAAGTTCTGATGGGGTGGACAGATACGCAGTATTTT
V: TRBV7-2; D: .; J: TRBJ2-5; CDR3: CASSLLYTEAETQYF; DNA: TGTGCCAGCAGCTTACTATATACGGAGGCGGAGACCCAGTACTTC
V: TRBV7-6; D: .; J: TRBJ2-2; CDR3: CASSLWRGANTGELFF; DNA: TGTGCCAGCAGCTTATGGAGGGGGGCGAACACCGGGGAGCTGTTTTTT
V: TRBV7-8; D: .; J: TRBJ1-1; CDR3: CASSSRRDFMNTEAFF; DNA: TGTGCCAGCAGTTCTCGGCGCGACTTCATGAACACTGAAGCTTTCTTT
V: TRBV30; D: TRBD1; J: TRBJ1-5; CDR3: CAWSGTGGSQPQHF; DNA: TGTGCCTGGAGTGGGACAGGGGGCTCTCAGCCCCAGCATTTT